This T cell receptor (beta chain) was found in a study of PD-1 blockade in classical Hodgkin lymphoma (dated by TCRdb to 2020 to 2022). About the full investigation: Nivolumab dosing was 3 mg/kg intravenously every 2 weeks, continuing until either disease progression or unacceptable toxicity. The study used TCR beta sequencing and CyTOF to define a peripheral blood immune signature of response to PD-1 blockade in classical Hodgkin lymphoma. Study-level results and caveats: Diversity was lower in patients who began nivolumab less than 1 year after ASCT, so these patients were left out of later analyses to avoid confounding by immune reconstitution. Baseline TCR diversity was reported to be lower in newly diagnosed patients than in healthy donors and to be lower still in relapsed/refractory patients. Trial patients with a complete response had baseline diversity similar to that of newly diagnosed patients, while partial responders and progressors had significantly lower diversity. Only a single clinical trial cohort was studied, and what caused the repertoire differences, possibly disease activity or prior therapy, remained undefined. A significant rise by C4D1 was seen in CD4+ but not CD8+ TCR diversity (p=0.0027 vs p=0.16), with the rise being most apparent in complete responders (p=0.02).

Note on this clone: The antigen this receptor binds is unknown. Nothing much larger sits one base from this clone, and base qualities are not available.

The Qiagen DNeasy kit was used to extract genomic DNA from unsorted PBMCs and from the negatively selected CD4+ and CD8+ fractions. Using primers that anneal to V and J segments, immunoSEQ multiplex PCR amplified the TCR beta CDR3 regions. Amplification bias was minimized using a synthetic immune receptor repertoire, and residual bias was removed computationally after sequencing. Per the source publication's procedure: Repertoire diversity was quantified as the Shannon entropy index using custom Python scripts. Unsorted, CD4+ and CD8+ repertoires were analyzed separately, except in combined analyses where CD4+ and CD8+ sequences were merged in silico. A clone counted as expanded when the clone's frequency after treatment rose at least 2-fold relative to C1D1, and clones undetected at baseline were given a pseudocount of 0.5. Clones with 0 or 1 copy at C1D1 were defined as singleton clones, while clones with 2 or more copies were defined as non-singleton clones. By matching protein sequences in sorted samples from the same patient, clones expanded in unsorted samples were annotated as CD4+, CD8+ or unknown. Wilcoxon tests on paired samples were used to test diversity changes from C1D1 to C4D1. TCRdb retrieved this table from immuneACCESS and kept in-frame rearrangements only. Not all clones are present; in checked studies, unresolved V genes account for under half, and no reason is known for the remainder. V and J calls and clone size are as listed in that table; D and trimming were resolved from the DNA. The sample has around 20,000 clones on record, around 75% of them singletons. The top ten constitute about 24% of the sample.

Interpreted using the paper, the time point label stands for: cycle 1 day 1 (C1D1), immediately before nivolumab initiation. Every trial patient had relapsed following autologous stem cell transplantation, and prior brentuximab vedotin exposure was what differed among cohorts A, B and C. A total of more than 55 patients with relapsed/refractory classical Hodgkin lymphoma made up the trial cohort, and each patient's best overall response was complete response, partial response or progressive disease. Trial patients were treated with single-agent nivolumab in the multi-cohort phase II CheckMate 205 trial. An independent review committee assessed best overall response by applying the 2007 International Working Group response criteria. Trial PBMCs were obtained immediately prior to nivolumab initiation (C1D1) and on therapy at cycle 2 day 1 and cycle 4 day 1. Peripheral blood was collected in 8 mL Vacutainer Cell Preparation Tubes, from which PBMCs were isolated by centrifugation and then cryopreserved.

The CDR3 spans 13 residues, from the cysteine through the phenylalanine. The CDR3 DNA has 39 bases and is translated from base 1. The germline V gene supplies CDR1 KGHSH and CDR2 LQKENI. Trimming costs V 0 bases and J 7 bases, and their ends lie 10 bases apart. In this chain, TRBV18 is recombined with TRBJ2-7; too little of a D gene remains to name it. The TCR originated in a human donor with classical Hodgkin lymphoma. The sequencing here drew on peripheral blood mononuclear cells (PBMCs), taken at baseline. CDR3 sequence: CASSPPNLGEQYF. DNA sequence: TGTGCCAGCTCACCACCGAACTTGGGGGAGCAGTACTTC.